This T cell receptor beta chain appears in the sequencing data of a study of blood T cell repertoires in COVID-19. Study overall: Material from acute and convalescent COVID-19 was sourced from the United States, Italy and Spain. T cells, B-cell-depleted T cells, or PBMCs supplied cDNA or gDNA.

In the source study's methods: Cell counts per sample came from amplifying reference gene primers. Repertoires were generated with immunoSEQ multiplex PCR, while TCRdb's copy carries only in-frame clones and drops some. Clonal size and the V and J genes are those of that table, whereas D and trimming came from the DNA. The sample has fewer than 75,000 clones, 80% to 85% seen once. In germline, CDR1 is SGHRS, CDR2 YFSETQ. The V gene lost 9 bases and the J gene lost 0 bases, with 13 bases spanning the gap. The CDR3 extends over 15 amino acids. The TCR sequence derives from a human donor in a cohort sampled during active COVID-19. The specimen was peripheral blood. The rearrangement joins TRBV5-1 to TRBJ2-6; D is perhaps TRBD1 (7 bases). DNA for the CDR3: TGCGCCACCAGGGGGGCGATCTCTGGGGCCAACGTCCTGACTTTC. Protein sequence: CATRGAISGANVLTF. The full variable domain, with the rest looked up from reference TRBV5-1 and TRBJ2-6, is KAGVTQTPRYLIKTRGQQVTLSCSPISGHRSVSWYQQTPGQGLQFLFEYFSETQRNKGNFPGRFSGRQFSNSRSEMNVSTLELGDSALYLCATRGAISGANVLTFGAGSRLTVL.